These 28 T cell receptor beta chains were all obtained from the same sample, sequenced in a study of cytomegalovirus exposure and HLA in healthy donors (dated by TCRdb to the late 2010s). Library method: the immunoSEQ multiplex PCR assay. A mixture of 60 forward primers for TCR Vbeta segments and 13 reverse primers for TCR Jbeta segments was used in the multiplex PCR. This is the immuneACCESS table as TCRdb keeps it, with only in-frame sequences that have V and J called. A part of the clones is gone; compared with another copy, unresolved V genes explain less than half, and the rest is unexplained. The sample yields roughly 96,000 clones; around 79% were counted once. The ten largest account for roughly 3% of the sample. The sequenced sample consisted of PBMCs. The receptor source for this set is a female donor in good health and CMV-seropositive.

V is TRBV19 and J is TRBJ1-1; D is uncertain. The germline gives CDR1 LNHDA, CDR2 SQIVND (reference sequence). Trimming removed 3 bases at V and 5 bases at J, with 7 bases between. The CDR3 has 12 residues. The CDR3 protein is CASSIERTEAFF. The CDR3 nucleotides read TGTGCCAGTAGTATCGAGCGGACTGAAGCTTTCTTT.

J is TRBJ2-1 and V is TRBV4-3; TRBD2 agrees at 9 bases. The CDR3 spans 16 residues. Unmatched junction bases numbered 8, after V lost 1 base and J lost 7 bases. CDR1 and CDR2 (germline): LGHNA, YSLEER. The CDR3 loop is CASSQGRLAGRNEQFF. The CDR3 DNA reads TGCGCCAGCAGCCAAGGGCGGCTAGCGGGAAGGAATGAGCAGTTCTTC.

This clone was observed once. V usage is TRBV6-5 and J usage is TRBJ2-7; D is possibly TRBD1 (6 bases). With 2 bases removed from V and 4 bases from J, the gap between germline ends came to 15 bases. Germline V lookup: CDR1 MNHEY, CDR2 SVGAGI. The CDR3 is made up of 15 amino acids. CDR3 sequence: CASSYTGTALYEQYF. CDR3 DNA sequence: TGTGCCAGCAGTTACACAGGGACGGCCCTTTACGAGCAGTACTTC.

About this clone: Additional DNA sequences in this sample encode the identical CDR3. This chain uses TRBV7-2 with TRBJ2-7; a weak D match, TRBD2 (6 bases). The CDR3 length is 15 residues. Looked up from germline, CDR1 is SGHTA and CDR2 is FQGNSA. The V end lost 1 base, the J end lost 2 bases, and 12 bases lay between the germline ends. Here the CDR3 reads CASSLGLAETYEQYF. The CDR3 DNA sequence: TGTGCCAGCAGCTTAGGTTTAGCGGAGACCTACGAGCAGTACTTC. Using reference TRBV7-2 and TRBJ2-7 for the parts outside the CDR3, the full variable domain is GAGVSQSPSNKVTEKGKDVELRCDPISGHTALYWYRQSLGQGLEFLIYFQGNSAPDKSGLPSDRFSAERTGGSVSTLTIQRTQQEDSAVYLCASSLGLAETYEQYFGPGTRLTVT.

This clone was seen only a few times. The genes are TRBV4-3 and TRBJ2-3; 11 nucleotides align to TRBD2. Germline V lookup: CDR1 LGHNA, CDR2 YSLEER. J lost 2 bases, V lost 0 bases, and 13 bases had no gene match. CDR3 length: 20 residues. CDR3 sequence reads: CASSQELGMGTSGFTDTQYF. CDR3 coding DNA: TGCGCCAGCAGCCAAGAATTGGGGATGGGGACTAGCGGTTTCACAGATACGCAGTATTTT.

The chain combines TRBV4-2 with TRBJ1-3; maybe TRBD1 (6 bases). Looked up from germline, CDR1 is LGHNA and CDR2 is YNFKEQ. CDR3 length: 15 amino acids. V lost 0 bases, J lost 0 bases, and 6 bases lay in between. The CDR3 DNA sequence: TGTGCCAGCAGCCAAGACAGGGGCTCTGGAAACACCATATATTTT. Amino acid sequence: CASSQDRGSGNTIYF.

V and J are TRBV4-3 and TRBJ1-4, with 10 bases that match TRBD1. The germline gives CDR1 LGHNA, CDR2 YSLEER. This CDR3 is built from 16 residues. J lost 6 bases, V lost 0 bases, and 4 bases had no gene match. This chain's CDR3 is CASSQDLGQGHEKLFF. Here the CDR3 DNA reads TGCGCCAGCAGCCAAGATTTGGGACAGGGGCATGAAAAACTGTTTTTT.

This clone was seen only a few times. The rearrangement uses TRBV4-2 and TRBJ1-5, with D hard to call. V was trimmed by 0 bases and J by 2 bases, leaving 5 bases between them. Germline V CDR1 and CDR2: LGHNA, YNFKEQ. CDR3 length: 14 residues. The CDR3: CASSQEEGNQPQHF. CDR3 nucleotide sequence: TGTGCCAGCAGCCAAGAAGAGGGCAATCAGCCCCAGCATTTT.

This chain's CDR3 is CSVERGDRDYNEQFF. The CDR3 region has the DNA TGCAGCGTTGAGAGGGGGGACAGGGATTACAATGAGCAGTTCTTC. V is TRBV29-1 and J is TRBJ2-1; 9 bases agree with TRBD1. The CDR3 runs to 15 residues. V dropped 3 bases and J dropped 4; count of bases not matched to a gene: 7. Germline V gene data show CDR1 as SQVTM and CDR2 as ANQGSEA.

The chain recombines TRBV5-1 with TRBJ2-5; TRBD1 is a possible D gene (6 bases). This CDR3 has 14 amino acids. Germline CDR1 reads SGHRS; CDR2 reads YFSETQ. V was pared by 3 bases and J by 5 bases, with 14 bases between. CDR3 DNA sequence: TGCGCCAGCAGCTCATGGACAGTGGGGGAGACCCAGTACTTC. Its translation is CASSSWTVGETQYF.

J is TRBJ2-7 and V is TRBV6-6; possible D gene TRBD1, 6 bases. Germline CDR1 reads MNHNY; CDR2 reads SVGAGI (reference sequence). The CDR3 runs 15 residues. The V and J ends lost 0 bases and 3 bases respectively, with 12 bases between them. CDR3 sequence (DNA): TGTGCCAGCAGTTACTCGGTAGACAGGAACTACGAGCAGTACTTC. It specifies CASSYSVDRNYEQYF.

This chain uses TRBV2 with TRBJ1-1; possible D gene TRBD1, 6 bases. V was shortened by 6 bases and J by 6 bases, with 14 bases between the two germline ends. The CDR3 sequence is 13 residues long. Germline CDR1 SNHLY, CDR2 FYNNEI. CDR3: CASRSGESAEAFF. In DNA form, the CDR3 reads TGTGCCAGCAGATCAGGGGAATCGGCTGAAGCTTTCTTT.

The gene calls are TRBV7-9 and TRBJ1-1; a weak D match, TRBD1 (6 bases). The germline V and J ends were trimmed by 2 bases and 6 bases, with 10 bases remaining between them. CDR1 is SEHNR, CDR2 FQNEAQ, per germline (reference sequence). This CDR3 is 13 amino acids long. The CDR3 protein is CASSLTGQSEAFF. The CDR3 DNA sequence: TGTGCCAGCAGCTTAACGGGACAATCTGAAGCTTTCTTT.

This clone was seen only a few times. This sequence joins TRBV2 and TRBJ1-1, with a tentative D call TRBD1 (5 bases). CDR1 is SNHLY, CDR2 FYNNEI, per germline. This CDR3 has 16 residues. V was cut by 1 base and J by 5 bases, with 17 bases left in between. The CDR3 DNA reads TGTGCCAGCAGTGAAGGAGCCGGAATGGGGGGGACTGAAGCTTTCTTT. Its translation: CASSEGAGMGGTEAFF.

J is TRBJ1-5 and V is TRBV28; D remains ambiguous. Germline V CDR1 and CDR2: MDHEN, SYDVKM. The CDR3 has 11 amino acids. Trimming shortened V by 6 bases and J by 7 bases, and 7 bases separated the two germline ends. In nucleotides, the CDR3 is TGTGCCAGCAGCCGAGGGCAGCCCCAGCATTTT. This codes for CASSRGQPQHF.

The chain couples TRBV7-2 to TRBJ2-6, with TRBD1 as a possible D gene (6 bases). The CDR3 length is 18 residues. Trimming cost V 5 bases and J 2 bases, with 19 bases left between them. CDR1 is SGHTA and CDR2 is FQGNSA in the germline V gene. Written as DNA, the CDR3 is TGTGCCAGCAGCCCCCGGACAGCTGAATTCCCTGGGGCCAACGTCCTGACTTTC. It translates to CASSPRTAEFPGANVLTF.

The chain uses TRBV14 and TRBJ2-7; perhaps TRBD2 as D (5 bases). This CDR3 is 14 amino acids long. Germline V lookup: CDR1 SGHDN, CDR2 FVKESK. Deletions cut 4 bases from V and 4 bases from J, with 14 bases between. CDR3: CASSPAGLRYEQYF. CDR3 nucleotide sequence: TGTGCCAGCAGCCCCGCAGGACTTCGATACGAGCAGTACTTC.

This clone was recorded only once. The V call is TRBV7-2, the J call TRBJ2-5; weak D call: TRBD2 (5 bases). Germline loops: CDR1 SGHTA, CDR2 FQGNSA. V was clipped by 1 base and J by 5 bases, with 14 bases between them. This CDR3 has 15 residues. This chain's CDR3 is CASSLGVLEGETQYF. The CDR3 nucleotides are TGTGCCAGCAGCTTAGGAGTACTAGAGGGCGAGACCCAGTACTTC.

The genes are TRBV4-3 and TRBJ2-3, with 16 bases matching TRBD2. From germline, CDR1 is LGHNA and CDR2 YSLEER. The V and J ends lost 3 bases and 10 bases, in that order; junction bases with no gene match: 7. CDR3 length: 16 residues. The CDR3 DNA reads as TGCGCCAGCAGCCAGGAGGGGACTAGCGGGGGGGCGGCGCAGTATTTT. Translating it yields CASSQEGTSGGAAQYF.

This clone was counted a few times. The CDR3 region has the DNA TGTGCCAGCAGTGAGAAGACACTGAGGGTTTACTTC. This codes for CASSEKTLRVYF. The gene calls are TRBV6-1 and TRBJ2-7; possibly TRBD2 for D (5 bases). Germline V gene data show CDR1 as MNHNS and CDR2 as SASEGT. This CDR3 region has 12 residues. Trimming took off 3 bases at V and 13 bases at J, with 16 bases between the two ends.

The chain uses TRBV28 and TRBJ2-1; 7 bases agree with TRBD2. Germline-derived CDR1 and CDR2 are MDHEN and SYDVKM. This CDR3 has 15 amino acids. Trimming cost V 6 bases and J 3 bases; bases outside gene matches: 8. In DNA, the CDR3 is TGTGCCAGCAGCCGGCCCGGGGGGATCTACAATGAGCAGTTCTTC. Its protein product is CASSRPGGIYNEQFF. The variable domain in full, with the rest retrieved from reference TRBV28 and TRBJ2-1, is DVKVTQSSRYLVKRTGEKVFLECVQDMDHENMFWYRQDPGLGLRLIYFSYDVKMKEKGDIPEGYSVSREKKERFSLILESASTNQTSMYLCASSRPGGIYNEQFFGPGTRLTVL.

This clone has only one observation. V is TRBV15 and J is TRBJ2-7; 10 bases match TRBD1. Germline loops: CDR1 LNHNV, CDR2 YYDKDF (reference sequence). The CDR3 loop spans 15 amino acids. J was trimmed by 2 bases and V by 0 bases; bases with no gene match: 1. This CDR3 is CATSREGQGAYEQYF. The CDR3 DNA sequence: TGTGCCACCAGCAGAGAAGGACAGGGGGCCTACGAGCAGTACTTC. The whole variable domain, filled in from reference TRBV15 and TRBJ2-7, reads DAMVIQNPRYQVTQFGKPVTLSCSQTLNHNVMYWYQQKSSQAPKLLFHYYDKDFNNEADTPDNFQSRRPNTSFCFLDIRSPGLGDTAMYLCATSREGQGAYEQYFGPGTRLTVT.

V is TRBV9 and J is TRBJ2-5; a possible D gene is TRBD2 (6 bases). V was clipped by 3 bases and J by 5 bases, with 14 bases between them. This CDR3 spans 14 amino acids. Germline values: CDR1 SGDLS, CDR2 YYNGEE. CDR3 in amino acids: CASSARLGRETQYF. DNA of the CDR3: TGTGCCAGCAGCGCTAGACTAGGGCGGGAGACCCAGTACTTC.

The V call is TRBV7-9, the J call TRBJ2-5, with a tentative D call TRBD1 (5 bases). V was pared by 6 bases and J by 4 bases, with 15 bases between. This CDR3 comprises 14 residues. CDR1 and CDR2 from the germline V gene are SEHNR and FQNEAQ (reference sequence). The CDR3 bases are TGTGCCAGCAGTCCCGTGGGGCGGTCAGAGACCCAGTACTTC. This translates into CASSPVGRSETQYF. The full variable domain, in which reference TRBV7-9 and TRBJ2-5 provide the parts outside the CDR3, is DTGVSQNPRHKITKRGQNVTFRCDPISEHNRLYWYRQTLGQGPEFLTYFQNEAQLEKSRLLSDRFSAERPKGSFSTLEIQRTEQGDSAMYLCASSPVGRSETQYFGPGTRLLVL.

This clone has just a few counts. The chain carries TRBV5-1 and TRBJ2-5, with 8 bases fitting TRBD1. This CDR3 region has 13 residues. The J segment lost 4 bases and the V segment lost 7 bases, leaving 6 bases of the junction unmatched. Germline V gives CDR1 SGHRS, CDR2 YFSETQ. The chain's CDR3 is CASRPTGGETQYF. In DNA form, the CDR3 reads TGCGCCAGCCGTCCCACAGGGGGAGAGACCCAGTACTTC.

The chain joins TRBV2 to TRBJ1-1; D remains ambiguous. Trimming took 5 bases from V and 8 from J, leaving 9 bases between them. This CDR3 comprises 11 residues. Per germline, CDR1 SNHLY and CDR2 FYNNEI. Written as DNA, the CDR3 is TGTGCCAGCAGTTTAGAAGTGGAAGCTTTCTTT. Translation gives CASSLEVEAFF.

CDR3 amino acids: CSARRDTNGEQYF. DNA for the CDR3: TGCAGCGCACGCCGGGACACCAACGGCGAGCAGTACTTC. V usage is TRBV29-1 and J usage is TRBJ2-7, with a possible D match to TRBD1 (6 bases). Trimming left V 7 bases short and J 6 bases short, with 19 bases between. The CDR3 spans 13 residues. CDR1 is SQVTM and CDR2 is ANQGSEA in the germline V gene.

The chain has TRBV7-2 and TRBJ2-3; perhaps TRBD1 as D (6 bases). The V end lost 4 bases, the J end lost 6 bases, and 17 bases lay between the germline ends. The CDR3 covers 15 residues. The germline CDR1 and CDR2 sequences are SGHTA and FQGNSA. CDR3 DNA sequence: TGTGCCAGCAGCTCCCGACAGGCAGGCTGGGATACGCAGTATTTT. It translates to CASSSRQAGWDTQYF.